This TCR beta chain was captured by sequencing in a study of T cell responses to AZD1222 COVID-19 vaccine. Germline values: CDR1 LNHDA, CDR2 SQIVND (reference sequence). This CDR3 region has 14 residues. V shed 7 bases and J 0 bases; nucleotides not matched to a gene: 5. TCRdb's copy holds only in-frame clones and misses some; the assay was immunoSEQ multiplex PCR. Of over 150,000 clones detected, roughly 90% appear once; the ten largest clones hold approximately 20%. As to this clone: The antigen is undetermined.

General observations from the study: Increased Spike-specific TCR breadth and depth were observed after two AZD1222 doses. Researchers took repertoire samples only after the peak T cell response had come.

V is TRBV19 and J is TRBJ1-1, with 7 bases that match TRBD1. The sequencing here drew on peripheral blood, taken on day 0 of AZD1222 vaccination. The clonotype originates from an adult in good health. The CDR3 loop reads CASMGQIMNTEAFF. The CDR3 DNA is TGTGCCAGTATGGGACAGATCATGAACACTGAAGCTTTCTTT.